In this sample, the clone carrying this T cell receptor beta chain turned up once. V lost 1 base, J lost 4 bases, and 7 bases stayed unmatched. Looked up from germline, CDR1 is LGHNA and CDR2 is YSLEER. CDR3 length: 16 amino acids. The data stem from a study of control samples from healthy donors and cancer patients. Clones were read by immunoSEQ multiplex PCR, and TCRdb kept only the in-frame ones, dropping some. This table holds 120,000 to 150,000 clones, around 86% found once. The chain joins TRBV4-3 to TRBJ2-7, with 10 bases lining up with TRBD1. This clonotype originated in a man aged 25 to 45 in good health. Sequencing input: blood. CDR3 sequence: CASSQGYPGQGYEQYF. CDR3 DNA: TGCGCCAGCAGCCAAGGGTATCCGGGACAGGGGTACGAGCAGTACTTC.